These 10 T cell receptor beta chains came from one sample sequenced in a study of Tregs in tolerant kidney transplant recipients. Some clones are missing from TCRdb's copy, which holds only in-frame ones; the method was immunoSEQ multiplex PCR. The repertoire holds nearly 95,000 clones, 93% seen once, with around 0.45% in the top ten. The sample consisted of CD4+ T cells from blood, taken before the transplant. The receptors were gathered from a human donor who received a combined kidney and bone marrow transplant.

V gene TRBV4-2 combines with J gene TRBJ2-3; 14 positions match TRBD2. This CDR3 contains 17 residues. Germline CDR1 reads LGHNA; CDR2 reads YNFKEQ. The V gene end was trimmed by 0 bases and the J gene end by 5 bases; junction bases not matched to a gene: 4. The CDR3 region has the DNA TGTGCCAGCAGCCAAGATGGGGGGACTAGCGGGGGAGATACGCAGTATTTT. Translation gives CASSQDGGTSGGDTQYF.

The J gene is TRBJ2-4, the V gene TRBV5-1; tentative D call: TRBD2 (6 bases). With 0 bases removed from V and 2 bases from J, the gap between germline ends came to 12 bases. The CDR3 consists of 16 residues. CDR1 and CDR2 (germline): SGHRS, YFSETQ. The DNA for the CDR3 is TGCGCCAGCAGCTTGGGGGGAGGCGGGCCCAAAAACATTCAGTACTTC. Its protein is CASSLGGGGPKNIQYF. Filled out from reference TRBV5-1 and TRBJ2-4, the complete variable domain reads KAGVTQTPRYLIKTRGQQVTLSCSPISGHRSVSWYQQTPGQGLQFLFEYFSETQRNKGNFPGRFSGRQFSNSRSEMNVSTLELGDSALYLCASSLGGGGPKNIQYFGAGTRLSVL.

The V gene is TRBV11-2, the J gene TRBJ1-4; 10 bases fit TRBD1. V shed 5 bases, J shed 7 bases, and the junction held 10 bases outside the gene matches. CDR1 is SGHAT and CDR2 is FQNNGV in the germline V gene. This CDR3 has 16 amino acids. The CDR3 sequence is CASSPGWGQGSEKLFF. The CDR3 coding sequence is TGTGCCAGCAGCCCCGGGTGGGGACAGGGGAGTGAAAAACTGTTTTTT.

This chain's CDR3 is CASSFGSSGTLQETQYF. The CDR3 bases are TGTGCCAGCAGCTTCGGGTCTAGCGGAACACTCCAGGAGACCCAGTACTTC. The V and J genes are TRBV7-9 and TRBJ2-5; the match to TRBD2 covers 7 bases. CDR1 and CDR2 (germline): SEHNR, FQNEAQ (reference sequence). CDR3 size: 17 residues. V lost 3 bases and J lost 5; bases outside the gene matches: 15.

CDR3 bases: TGTGCCATCAGTGGACAGATAACTGGAAACACCATATATTTT. Protein sequence: CAISGQITGNTIYF. The chain recombines TRBV10-3 with TRBJ1-3; a weak D match, TRBD1 (5 bases). Germline values: CDR1 ENHRY, CDR2 SYGVKD. Between the trimmed V and J ends, which lost 4 bases and 2 bases, there was a span of 9 bases. The CDR3 totals 14 residues.

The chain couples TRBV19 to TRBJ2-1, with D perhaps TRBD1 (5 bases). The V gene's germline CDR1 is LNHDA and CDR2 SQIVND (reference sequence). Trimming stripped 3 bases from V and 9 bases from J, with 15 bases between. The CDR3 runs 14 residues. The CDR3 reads CASSIYHRSAEQFF. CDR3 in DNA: TGTGCCAGTAGTATCTATCACAGGTCCGCTGAGCAGTTCTTC.

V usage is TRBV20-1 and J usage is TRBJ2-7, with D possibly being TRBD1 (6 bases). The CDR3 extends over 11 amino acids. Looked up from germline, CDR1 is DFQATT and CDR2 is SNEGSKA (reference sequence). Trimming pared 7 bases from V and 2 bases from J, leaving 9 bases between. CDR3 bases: TGCAGTGTCCGGACAGCCTACGAGCAGTACTTC. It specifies CSVRTAYEQYF.

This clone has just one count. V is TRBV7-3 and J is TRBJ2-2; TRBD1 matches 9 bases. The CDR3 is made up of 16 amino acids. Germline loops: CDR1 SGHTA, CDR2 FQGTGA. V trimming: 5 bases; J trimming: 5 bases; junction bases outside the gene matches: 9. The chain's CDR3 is CASSPSGTGITGELFF. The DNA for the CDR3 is TGTGCCAGCAGCCCAAGCGGGACAGGGATTACCGGGGAGCTGTTTTTT.

The CDR3 protein is CASSLVLSSVTDTQYF. The CDR3 DNA sequence: TGCGCCAGCAGCTTGGTCTTATCCTCTGTCACAGATACGCAGTATTTT. The rearrangement uses TRBV5-1 and TRBJ2-3; no reliable D call. The CDR3 runs to 16 residues. CDR1 and CDR2 from the germline V gene are SGHRS and YFSETQ. The ends were cut back, 0 bases at V and 2 bases at J, with 13 bases in the middle.

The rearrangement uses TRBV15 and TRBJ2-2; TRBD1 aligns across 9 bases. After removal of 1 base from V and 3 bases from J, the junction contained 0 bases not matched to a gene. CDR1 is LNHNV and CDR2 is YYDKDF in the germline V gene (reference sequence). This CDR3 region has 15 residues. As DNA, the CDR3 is TGTGCCACCAGCAGAGGGACAGGGGACACCGGGGAGCTGTTTTTT. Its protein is CATSRGTGDTGELFF.